One and the same sample provided the 9 T cell receptor beta chains below, sequenced in a study of shared clonotypes between healthy human individuals. Profiling relied on immunoSEQ multiplex PCR, and the TCRdb table lists in-frame clones only, not all of them. The table records roughly 2.6 million clones, around nine tenths of them present only once. The source material was naive CD4+ T cells sorted from blood. Sample subset: CD45RA+ positively selected. These receptors were obtained from a man younger than 35 in good health.

The chain carries TRBV4-3 and TRBJ2-5, with D possibly being TRBD2 (6 bases). There are 16 residues in the CDR3. Trimming removed 4 bases from V and 2 bases from J, with 17 bases in between. Germline assignment: CDR1 LGHNA and CDR2 YSLEER. The CDR3 here is CASSPSRGIGQETQYF. The CDR3 DNA sequence: TGCGCCAGCAGCCCCTCCCGCGGGATCGGTCAAGAGACCCAGTACTTC.

The chain is built from TRBV5-1 and TRBJ2-7; perhaps D is TRBD1 or TRBD2 (5 bases each). The germline CDR1 and CDR2 sequences are SGHRS and YFSETQ. This CDR3 comprises 14 residues. The germline V and J ends were trimmed by 3 bases and 5 bases, with 15 bases remaining between them. In DNA, the CDR3 is TGCGCCAGCAGCTGGGGACGGTTCGGGAACGAGCAGTACTTC. Amino acid sequence: CASSWGRFGNEQYF.

V is TRBV28 and J is TRBJ2-5, with 7 bases aligning to TRBD1. CDR3 length equals 15 residues. Per the germline V gene, CDR1 is MDHEN and CDR2 is SYDVKM. Unmatched junction bases numbered 9, after V lost 5 bases and J lost 3 bases. Here the CDR3 DNA reads TGTGCCAGCAGTCCCATAGACAGGGCGAAAGAGACCCAGTACTTC. It encodes CASSPIDRAKETQYF.

For the CDR3, the DNA is TGTGCCAGCGGGACCCAGAGGACGAACACTGAAGCTTTCTTT. Amino acids: CASGTQRTNTEAFF. V and J are TRBV7-9 and TRBJ1-1; perhaps TRBD1 as D (5 bases). The CDR3 sequence is 14 residues long. Trimming removed 8 bases from V and 1 base from J, with 14 bases in between. The germline V gene encodes CDR1 SEHNR and CDR2 FQNEAQ (reference sequence).

V gene TRBV2 combines with J gene TRBJ1-1, with D unresolved. This CDR3 has 13 residues. Per the germline V gene, CDR1 is SNHLY and CDR2 is FYNNEI. The ends were cut back, 7 bases at V and 0 bases at J, with 9 bases in the middle. The CDR3 reads CASIATVNTEAFF. In nucleotides, the CDR3 is TGTGCCAGCATAGCGACGGTGAACACTGAAGCTTTCTTT.

V usage is TRBV18 and J usage is TRBJ1-5; D ambiguous. Germline CDR1 KGHSH, CDR2 LQKENI. The CDR3 has 14 residues. With 6 bases removed from V and 7 bases from J, the gap between germline ends came to 16 bases. CDR3 DNA: TGTGCCAGCTCTCCGCCCCCGGCGGGGCAGCCCCAGCATTTT. Translating it yields CASSPPPAGQPQHF.

This clone occurred once. This sequence joins TRBV7-9 and TRBJ2-7; D is ambiguous. V was clipped by 1 base and J by 0 bases, with 10 bases between them. The germline V gene encodes CDR1 SEHNR and CDR2 FQNEAQ (reference sequence). CDR3 length: 15 amino acids. As DNA, the CDR3 is TGTGCCAGCAGCTTAGTGCCGGTGAGCTCCTACGAGCAGTACTTC. This gives the protein CASSLVPVSSYEQYF.

This chain links TRBV11-2 with TRBJ2-2, with 8 bases matching TRBD2. Germline values: CDR1 SGHAT, CDR2 FQNNGV. The CDR3 spans 17 residues. Trimming took 6 bases from V and 3 from J; bases not matched to a gene: 12. The CDR3 reads CASSRKPGTSYTGELFF. CDR3 sequence (DNA): TGTGCCAGCAGTCGAAAACCCGGGACTAGTTACACCGGGGAGCTGTTTTTT.

The chain uses TRBV9 and TRBJ2-3; 10 nucleotides agree with TRBD2. The trim removed 4 bases at V and 2 bases at J, leaving 7 bases unmatched. This CDR3 comprises 16 residues. Germline assignment: CDR1 SGDLS and CDR2 YYNGEE. Here the CDR3 DNA reads TGTGCCAGCAGCACCTCCGGGACTAGCGTCACAGATACGCAGTATTTT. This sequence encodes CASSTSGTSVTDTQYF.